These 19 T cell receptor beta chains were sequenced from one sample in a study of identical twins. One entry per CDR3 protein results from TCRdb running MiXCR on the 5' RACE reads. The sample lists about 100,000 distinct CDR3 sequences, about 6% occurring once. The source material was memory T cells sorted from blood. The source of these receptors is a woman aged 45 to 65 in good health.

This chain joins TRBV10-3 and TRBJ2-1; TRBD2 agrees at 8 bases. Looked up from germline, CDR1 is ENHRY and CDR2 is SYGVKD. This CDR3 is built from 11 residues. V dropped 8 bases and J dropped 9; count of bases not matched to a gene: 3. In DNA form, the CDR3 reads TGTGCCATCGTTGCGGGAGGTGAGCAGTTCTTC. This encodes CAIVAGGEQFF.

Concerning this clonotype: This clone may be a read error of a much larger clone one base away. This chain joins TRBV24-1 and TRBJ2-2, with D unresolved. The CDR3 loop spans 13 amino acids. In germline, CDR1 is KGHDR, CDR2 SFDVKD. Trimming stripped 8 bases from V and 2 bases from J, with 8 bases between. CDR3 coding DNA: TGTGCCACCATAGCCTCCAACACCGGGGAGCTGTTTTTT. This gives the protein CATIASNTGELFF.

This clonotype has ten or more counts. V gene TRBV28 combines with J gene TRBJ2-7, with D perhaps given as TRBD1 or TRBD2 (5 bases each). The CDR3 totals 15 residues. Trimming left V 6 bases short and J 7 bases short, with 22 bases between. In germline, CDR1 is MDHEN, CDR2 SYDVKM. The CDR3 DNA reads as TGTGCCAGCAGACCCCCGGGGCTAGCTTTGGTTGAGCAGTACTTC. This gives the protein CASRPPGLALVEQYF.

This clonotype occurred many times. The chain joins TRBV11-3 to TRBJ2-1; TRBD2 matches 8 bases. The CDR3 runs to 16 residues. Germline CDR1 reads SGHNT; CDR2 reads YENEEA. V lost 1 base, J lost 12 bases, and 14 bases stayed unmatched. The CDR3 spells CASSLAGGAQGRSQFF. CDR3 bases: TGTGCCAGCAGCTTAGCCGGGGGGGCCCAGGGTCGGTCGCAGTTCTTC.

This chain connects TRBV24-1 to TRBJ2-5, with 8 nucleotides matching TRBD1. Germline V lookup: CDR1 KGHDR, CDR2 SFDVKD. The trim removed 3 bases at V and 1 base at J, leaving 3 bases unmatched. The length of the CDR3 is 15 residues. Here the CDR3 DNA reads TGTGCCACCAGTGATCCAACAGGGGGCCAAGAGACCCAGTACTTC. Translated, it gives CATSDPTGGQETQYF.

This clonotype was seen many times. V usage is TRBV24-1 and J usage is TRBJ1-2; TRBD1 matches 7 bases. Germline CDR1 reads KGHDR; CDR2 reads SFDVKD. The CDR3 is 13 amino acids. Germline trimming cut 5 bases from V and 7 bases from J; bases unmatched to any gene: 6. CDR3 DNA sequence: TGTGCCACCAGTGTGACGACAGGGACTGGCTACACCTTC. Translated, it gives CATSVTTGTGYTF.

This clonotype has a count of ten or more. The V gene is TRBV5-1, the J gene TRBJ2-3, with TRBD2 as a possible D gene (5 bases). Germline-derived CDR1 and CDR2 are SGHRS and YFSETQ. V lost 4 bases to trimming and J lost 5 bases, with 17 bases between them. The CDR3 has 15 residues. CDR3 bases: TGCGCCAGCAGCCCCAACGTCGGAGGCGTAGATACGCAGTATTTT. Its protein is CASSPNVGGVDTQYF.

This clonotype was seen more than once but under ten times. The chain has TRBV28 and TRBJ2-1, with D maybe TRBD1 (5 bases). Trimming cost V 9 bases and J 9 bases, with 12 bases left between them. The CDR3 sequence is 11 residues long. The germline gives CDR1 MDHEN, CDR2 SYDVKM. In nucleotides, the CDR3 is TGTGCCAGTTTAGGGGTTTTTGAGCAGTTCTTC. Its protein is CASLGVFEQFF.

About this clonotype: Being one base from a much bigger clone, this may be a read error. V usage is TRBV2 and J usage is TRBJ1-2; D possibly corresponds to TRBD1 (6 bases). The germline CDR1 and CDR2 sequences are SNHLY and FYNNEI. The CDR3 has 13 amino acids. The V gene lost 2 bases and the J gene lost 8 bases, with 12 bases spanning the gap. The CDR3, as DNA: TGTGCCAGCAGTGAAAGACAGGTGGGAGGCTACACCTTC. Protein sequence: CASSERQVGGYTF.

This clonotype was seen many times. V and J are TRBV6-2 or TRBV6-3 and TRBJ2-7; 9 bases are a match to TRBD2. V lost 0 bases and J lost 6; bases outside the gene matches: 3. The germline V gene encodes CDR1 MNHEY and CDR2 SVGEGT. The CDR3 has 14 residues. This chain's CDR3 is CASSYSKTSGEQYF. The CDR3, as DNA: TGTGCCAGCAGTTACTCGAAGACTAGCGGCGAGCAGTACTTC.

This clonotype was seen more than once but under ten times. The rearrangement joins TRBV6-1 to TRBJ1-2; the match to TRBD1 covers 8 bases. The CDR3 consists of 13 residues. Germline CDR1 MNHNS, CDR2 SASEGT. J lost 4 bases, V lost 5 bases, and 3 bases had no gene match. CDR3 in amino acids: CASSPTGAYGYTF. CDR3 in DNA: TGTGCCAGCAGTCCGACAGGGGCCTATGGCTACACCTTC.

J is TRBJ2-1 and V is TRBV20-1, with TRBD2 matching over 7 bases. After removal of 1 base from V and 0 bases from J, the junction contained 15 bases not matched to a gene. CDR1 is DFQATT and CDR2 is SNEGSKA in the germline V gene (reference sequence). The CDR3 is 19 residues long. In DNA form, the CDR3 reads TGCAGTGCTAGAGGGGTGGGGACTAACGGTGGAAGCTCCTACAATGAGCAGTTCTTC. Residues: CSARGVGTNGGSSYNEQFF.

This clonotype was detected many times. In nucleotides, the CDR3 is TGTGCCAGCAGCCTGGGTATCTACGAGCAGTACTTC. Residues: CASSLGIYEQYF. The chain joins TRBV12-3 or TRBV12-4 to TRBJ2-7; no clear D gene. CDR3 length equals 12 residues. Trimming shortened V by 6 bases and J by 3 bases, and 9 bases separated the two germline ends.

This clonotype was observed at least ten times. V is TRBV12-3 or TRBV12-4 and J is TRBJ2-1, with TRBD1 matching 8 bases. V shed 5 bases and J 14 bases; nucleotides not matched to a gene: 11. The CDR3 covers 13 residues. CDR3 coding DNA: TGTGCCAGCAGTCCGAGACAGGGGACCGTGGAGTTCTTC. It encodes CASSPRQGTVEFF.

This clonotype has ten or more counts. This rearrangement joins TRBV6-5 to TRBJ1-1; TRBD1 matches 7 bases. V gave up 2 bases and J gave up 0 bases; unmatched junction bases: 6. The CDR3 length is 16 residues. From germline, CDR1 is MNHEY and CDR2 SVGAGI. The CDR3 DNA reads TGTGCCAGCAGTTACGGAGCAGGGGGGATGAACACTGAAGCTTTCTTT. Its protein product is CASSYGAGGMNTEAFF.

This clonotype was counted ten times or more. The V call is TRBV5-1, the J call TRBJ1-1; 9 bases align to TRBD1. Per germline, CDR1 SGHRS and CDR2 YFSETQ. V shed 6 bases and J 6 bases; nucleotides not matched to a gene: 9. The CDR3 runs 14 residues. The CDR3 DNA follows: TGCGCCAGCAACCCGGGACAGGGAAGGGCTGAAGCTTTCTTT. This sequence encodes CASNPGQGRAEAFF.

The V gene is TRBV20-1, the J gene TRBJ2-1, with TRBD2 as a possible D gene (6 bases). The V and J ends lost 3 bases and 3 bases respectively, with 18 bases between them. The CDR3 is made up of 16 amino acids. Germline CDR1 is DFQATT and CDR2 is SNEGSKA (reference sequence). CDR3 sequence reads: CSASGVAGNDYNEQFF. The CDR3 nucleotides are TGCAGTGCTAGTGGGGTCGCGGGAAATGACTACAATGAGCAGTTCTTC.

V gene TRBV25-1 combines with J gene TRBJ1-2, with a possible D match to TRBD1 (5 bases). The length of the CDR3 is 14 residues. V was trimmed by 0 bases and J by 2 bases, leaving 7 bases between them. The germline V gene encodes CDR1 MGHDK and CDR2 SYGVNS. In DNA, the CDR3 is TGTGCCAGCAGTGAATACACAGGAAACTATGGCTACACCTTC. The encoded protein is CASSEYTGNYGYTF.

In its sample, this clonotype was seen a few times. This chain uses TRBV12-3 or TRBV12-4 with TRBJ2-1; possible D gene TRBD1, 6 bases. The CDR3 is made up of 12 amino acids. The V gene lost 6 bases and the J gene lost 6 bases, with 9 bases spanning the gap. Here the CDR3 reads CASRPDSNEQFF. The CDR3 DNA is TGTGCCAGCAGGCCGGACAGCAATGAGCAGTTCTTC.